This TCR beta chain was documented in a study of blood T cells in healthy people across ages (dated by TCRdb to the mid-2010s). Background on the whole study: In model experiments, roughly one uniquely barcoded TCR beta cDNA molecule per two T cells was captured by template switching. To avoid experimental bias, donors of different ages were spread randomly across the sequencing lanes. The donors were divided into four age groups: young (average about 16 years), middle-aged (about 40), aged (roughly 60) and long-lived (around 87). The study analyzed two additional independent replicas of 1 million unique cDNA reads from the same blood draw for two donors, one aged 18 to 30 and one aged 80 or older. To track age-related changes in TCR beta repertoire diversity, the study relied on deep sequencing normalized with unique cDNA molecular identifiers.

Donors were 35 to 40 systemically healthy Caucasian individuals from Russia aged 6 to 90 years. Ten milliliters of peripheral blood were drawn from each donor into EDTA-treated Vacutainer tubes. Ficoll-Paque density-gradient centrifugation was used to isolate PBMCs, with at least 6 million obtained per sample. Trizol reagent was used to extract total RNA from PBMCs, with at least 6 micrograms per sample. For every donor, flow cytometry on a PBMC aliquot measured the percentage of naive CD45RAhigh/CD27high T cells. The study at large found these results: Compared with the aged group, the long-lived group had more naive CD4+ T cells, fewer expanded clones and increased TCR diversity, a pattern suggesting age selection. Because profiling used bulk unsorted PBMCs, naive and antigen-experienced compartments could not be compared conclusively. The CMV infection status of donors was not known, potentially confounding age-related changes in expanded clonotypes. Observed TCR beta diversity per million T cells fell roughly linearly with age, and a significant reduction was already apparent by age around 39. A strong correlation was found between observed TCR beta diversity and the percentage of naive T cells measured by flow cytometry. Total diversity estimates from one million sequenced T cells were considered lower bounds and underestimates.

Receptor amplification or capture employed 5' RACE. TCRdb lists the instrument as Illumina HiSeq 2500. A second PCR of 7 to 11 cycles was run with a J-beta primer mix and a sample-barcoded 5' primer. A template-switch 5' adaptor carrying 12 random nucleotides introduced a unique molecular identifier onto each TCR beta cDNA molecule. At least 2.5 million CDR3-containing paired-end reads were obtained from each sample. The Mint cDNA synthesis kit, primed by a TRBC-specific oligonucleotide, was used to synthesize first-strand cDNA from all RNA. Following uracil-DNA glycosylase treatment, all cDNA underwent a first 18-cycle PCR with the universal primers M1SS and BC2_uni_R. Regarding the original processing steps: Normalization of each sample was performed by random selection of 1 million high-quality reads, each carrying a distinct molecular identifier. Reads with shared molecular identifiers were discarded instead of being binned into consensus sequences. MiTCR, with a Q25 quality threshold and the strictest error-elimination algorithm, was used for CDR3 identification, clonotype clustering and error correction. A nonparametric unseen species model using Euler transformation provided a lower-bound estimate of total TCR beta diversity. The public reads were run again by TCRdb, first through fastp at Q25 and then through MiXCR, and only productive beta chains were kept. One record per CDR3 amino acid sequence lists the most common genes and DNA. What appears here as the V and J calls and clone size reflects TCRdb's work, not the paper's. This sample gives roughly 830,000 distinct CDR3 sequences in total; approximately 67% of them show up just once. The ten largest clones take up roughly a quarter of the sample.

The germline V and J ends show losses of 5 bases and 1 base respectively, and no gene match explains 8 bases of the junction. The CDR3 starts with the cysteine, ends with the phenylalanine, and has 16 residues. The retained sequence is limited to the CDR3, 48 bases, with the frame set at the first base. The CDR1 and CDR2 encoded by the germline V gene are SGHRS and YFSETQ. For this clonotype: This receptor's antigen is unknown. Per-base qualities were not stored, and no clone one base away is much larger.

The sequencing sample was made of blood. This receptor chain uses TRBV5-1 and TRBJ2-2, with 7 bases matching TRBD2. This TCR came from a man aged 25-45 years in good health. The DNA reads as follows: TGCGCCAGCAGGATCTCGGGAGGCTTGAACACCGGGGAGCTGTTTTTT. Its translation reads: CASRISGGLNTGELFF.